This T cell receptor beta chain was observed in a study of T cells after yellow fever vaccination. General study points: FACS-sorted repertoires could harbor abundant contaminating bulk-population clonotypes.

MiXCR was run by TCRdb on the 5' RACE reads, yielding one entry per CDR3 protein. The sample yields 300,000 to 450,000 distinct CDR3 sequences, more than 5.5% seen once. CDR3 length equals 19 residues. The V and J ends lost 3 bases and 0 bases, in that order; junction bases with no gene match: 14. Germline assignment: CDR1 LGHNA and CDR2 YSLEER. This clonotype has a handful of counts. The antigen is unknown. The TCR comes from a man younger than 45 who received the YFV17D yellow fever vaccine. Source: PBMCs, taken 5 days after the yellow fever booster vaccination. The V and J genes are TRBV4-3 and TRBJ2-1; 7 bases are shared with TRBD2. The CDR3: CASSQSPGTGGSSYNEQFF. The CDR3 nucleotides are TGCGCCAGCAGCCAGAGTCCCGGGACGGGGGGAAGCTCCTACAATGAGCAGTTCTTC.